These 21 T cell receptor beta chains were sequenced from one sample in a study of cytomegalovirus exposure and HLA in healthy donors. This PCR relied on a set of 60 Vbeta primers and 13 Jbeta primers. This table comes from immunoSEQ multiplex PCR, and its TCRdb copy is limited to in-frame clones, with some not included. The repertoire holds some 190,000 clones, with roughly 82% as singletons. Sequenced sample: PBMCs. The receptors stem from a man aged 40-49 years in good health and CMV-seronegative.

In this sample, this clone turned up once. The chain has TRBV4-3 and TRBJ1-1, with TRBD1 matching over 9 bases. Germline-derived CDR1 and CDR2 are LGHNA and YSLEER. V shed 2 bases and J 5 bases; nucleotides not matched to a gene: 6. CDR3 length: 15 residues. In DNA form, the CDR3 reads TGCGCCAGCAGCCAAACAGGGGGCCGGCGGACTGAAGCTTTCTTT. This translates into CASSQTGGRRTEAFF.

This chain connects TRBV4-1 to TRBJ1-5; the D is unclear. The CDR3 loop spans 16 amino acids. Per the germline V gene, CDR1 is MGHRA and CDR2 is YSYEKL. Trimming left V 1 base short and J 0 bases short, with 10 bases between. CDR3 protein: CASSQVLSVSNQPQHF. CDR3 DNA sequence: TGCGCCAGCAGCCAAGTTTTATCTGTTAGCAATCAGCCCCAGCATTTT.

The chain links TRBV25-1 to TRBJ2-3; 10 bases map to TRBD2. Germline V CDR1 and CDR2: MGHDK, SYGVNS. This CDR3 contains 15 residues. Trimming cost V 6 bases and J 5 bases; bases outside gene matches: 8. Written as DNA, the CDR3 is TGTGCCAGCAGAAAGGGAACTAGCGGGATAGATACGCAGTATTTT. Translated: CASRKGTSGIDTQYF. The whole variable domain, filled in from reference TRBV25-1 and TRBJ2-3, reads EADIYQTPRYLVIGTGKKITLECSQTMGHDKMYWYQQDPGMELHLIHYSYGVNSTEKGDLSSESTVSRIRTEHFPLTLESARPSHTSQYLCASRKGTSGIDTQYFGPGTRLTVL.

This clone was observed a single time. The chain recombines TRBV7-2 with TRBJ1-2, with 8 positions matching TRBD1. The J segment lost 4 bases and the V segment lost 5 bases, leaving 9 bases of the junction unmatched. This CDR3 contains 15 residues. Germline V CDR1 and CDR2: SGHTA, FQGNSA. CDR3 DNA sequence: TGTGCCAGCAGCGCACAGGGGGAGGTTGGCTATGGCTACACCTTC. Translation gives CASSAQGEVGYGYTF.

The chain employs TRBV7-2 and TRBJ2-5, with a possible D match to TRBD2 (5 bases). The CDR3 has 14 residues. Trimming removed 7 bases at V and 5 bases at J, with 17 bases between. The germline CDR1 and CDR2 sequences are SGHTA and FQGNSA. In DNA, the CDR3 is TGTGCCAGCACCACTAGTAGGGTGACGGAGACCCAGTACTTC. Its translation is CASTTSRVTETQYF.

This clone was seen only once. The gene calls are TRBV30 and TRBJ1-1, with 7 positions matching TRBD1. V shed 2 bases and J 4 bases; nucleotides not matched to a gene: 4. CDR3 size: 13 residues. Germline assignment: CDR1 GTSNPN and CDR2 SVGIG (reference sequence). The CDR3 coding sequence is TGTGCCTGGAGTAAGGGGGCGCTCACTGAAGCTTTCTTT. As protein: CAWSKGALTEAFF.

CDR3 residues: CASSPAYRGRDDYEQYF. The CDR3 nucleotides read TGTGCCAGCAGCCCAGCCTACAGGGGTAGGGATGACTACGAGCAGTACTTC. The J gene is TRBJ2-7, the V gene TRBV7-6, with 7 bases fitting TRBD1. This CDR3 comprises 17 residues. CDR1 is SGHVS and CDR2 is FNYEAQ in the germline V gene. V gave up 5 bases and J gave up 3 bases; unmatched junction bases: 16.

The count of this clone is one. The chain links TRBV28 to TRBJ2-7, with D possibly TRBD2 on 6 matching bases. Between the trimmed V and J ends, which lost 2 bases and 7 bases, there was a span of 18 bases. The germline V gene has CDR1 MDHEN and CDR2 SYDVKM. The CDR3 has 15 residues. The CDR3 loop is CASSLDAGRPGEQYF. The CDR3 DNA reads as TGTGCCAGCAGTTTAGATGCGGGAAGGCCCGGGGAGCAGTACTTC.

This clone was detected only once. The genes are TRBV9 and TRBJ2-1, with 10 nucleotides matching TRBD1. The CDR3 extends over 15 amino acids. Per the germline V gene, CDR1 is SGDLS and CDR2 is YYNGEE. With V trimmed by 0 bases and J by 6 bases, 3 bases remained unmatched. CDR3 residues: CASSVAGQGPNEQFF. The CDR3 bases are TGTGCCAGCAGCGTAGCGGGACAGGGGCCCAATGAGCAGTTCTTC. Complete variable domain (other parts from reference TRBV9 and TRBJ2-1): DSGVTQTPKHLITATGQRVTLRCSPRSGDLSVYWYQQSLDQGLQFLIQYYNGEERAKGNILERFSAQQFPDLHSELNLSSLELGDSALYFCASSVAGQGPNEQFFGPGTRLTVL.

The chain has TRBV7-2 and TRBJ2-1, with TRBD2 matching over 7 bases. Germline V gene data show CDR1 as SGHTA and CDR2 as FQGNSA. The CDR3 loop spans 16 amino acids. The ends lost 5 bases at V and 0 bases at J; junction bases unmatched: 7. The CDR3 sequence: CASSPIGTNSYNEQFF. The CDR3 DNA reads as TGTGCCAGCAGCCCTATTGGGACTAACTCCTACAATGAGCAGTTCTTC.

The chain links TRBV7-3 to TRBJ2-5, with D maybe TRBD2 (6 bases). The CDR3 consists of 15 residues. Germline-derived CDR1 and CDR2 are SGHTA and FQGTGA. V was trimmed by 3 bases and J by 1 base, leaving 12 bases between them. The CDR3 sequence is CASSFNGGPQETQYF. The CDR3, as DNA: TGTGCCAGCAGCTTCAACGGGGGTCCCCAAGAGACCCAGTACTTC. Complete variable domain (other parts from reference TRBV7-3 and TRBJ2-5): GAGVSQTPSNKVTEKGKYVELRCDPISGHTALYWYRQSLGQGPEFLIYFQGTGAADDSGLPNDRFFAVRPEGSVSTLKIQRTERGDSAVYLCASSFNGGPQETQYFGPGTRLLVL.

This chain links TRBV10-3 with TRBJ2-7, with a possible D match to TRBD2 (7 bases). V was cut by 4 bases and J by 5 bases, with 18 bases left in between. Per germline, CDR1 ENHRY and CDR2 SYGVKD. This CDR3 comprises 15 residues. The CDR3 region is CAISGGASGTNEQYF. CDR3 sequence (DNA): TGTGCCATCAGTGGGGGGGCTAGCGGCACCAACGAGCAGTACTTC.

V usage is TRBV9 and J usage is TRBJ2-3, with TRBD2 as a possible D gene (6 bases). V was pared by 3 bases and J by 2 bases, with 13 bases between. The length of the CDR3 is 15 residues. The germline CDR1 and CDR2 sequences are SGDLS and YYNGEE. As DNA, the CDR3 is TGTGCCAGCAGCGGAACGGGACTGACCACAGATACGCAGTATTTT. Protein sequence: CASSGTGLTTDTQYF.

The chain's CDR3 is CASGTSGGGTDTQYF. CDR3 in DNA: TGCGCCAGCGGGACTAGCGGGGGGGGCACAGATACGCAGTATTTT. The chain carries TRBV10-2 and TRBJ2-3, with 16 bases aligning to TRBD2. CDR3 length: 15 residues. The V segment lost 8 bases and the J segment 1 base; nucleotides outside the gene matches: 0. The germline V gene has CDR1 WSHSY and CDR2 SAAADI.

This clone was seen more than once but under ten times. The rearrangement uses TRBV6-6 and TRBJ2-1; D perhaps matches TRBD1 (6 bases). The germline CDR1 and CDR2 sequences are MNHNY and SVGAGI (reference sequence). V was pared by 7 bases and J by 15 bases, with 19 bases between. The CDR3 spans 12 residues. The DNA for the CDR3 is TGTGCCAGCACCCACGGGGACATTGATTGGTTCTTC. Encoded protein: CASTHGDIDWFF.

This chain uses TRBV6-1 with TRBJ2-7, with 8 nucleotides matching TRBD1. CDR3 size: 14 residues. J gave up 3 bases and V 8 bases, and 9 bases lay outside the gene matches. In germline, CDR1 is MNHNS, CDR2 SASEGT. The CDR3 nucleotides are TGTGCCAGCCGATTTGGACAGGGTGACTACGAGCAGTACTTC. This codes for CASRFGQGDYEQYF.

The V and J genes are TRBV5-5 and TRBJ1-5; 11 bases are shared with TRBD1. Germline CDR1 and CDR2: SGHKS and YYEKEE (reference sequence). The trim removed 4 bases at V and 0 bases at J, leaving 9 bases unmatched. The CDR3 is 18 residues long. This CDR3 reads CASSPGQGVGLSNQPQHF. CDR3 in DNA: TGTGCCAGCAGCCCGGGACAGGGGGTCGGTCTTAGCAATCAGCCCCAGCATTTT.

V and J are TRBV18 and TRBJ2-7; D is undetermined. V was cut by 4 bases and J by 0 bases, with 7 bases left in between. The CDR3 is 13 amino acids. Germline V gene sequence: CDR1 KGHSH, CDR2 LQKENI. The DNA for the CDR3 is TGTGCCAGCTCACACCCGAGCTCCTACGAGCAGTACTTC. Protein sequence: CASSHPSSYEQYF.

About this clone: This same CDR3 is encoded by further DNA sequences in the sample. The rearrangement joins TRBV19 to TRBJ1-1; D might be TRBD1 (5 bases). The CDR3 covers 14 residues. From germline, CDR1 is LNHDA and CDR2 SQIVND (reference sequence). Trimming removed 0 bases from V and 8 bases from J, with 13 bases in between. The CDR3 DNA sequence: TGTGCCAGTAGTATAGATCTCGGAGGGGCCGAAGCTTTCTTT. As protein: CASSIDLGGAEAFF.

The chain combines TRBV11-2 with TRBJ2-5, with 10 positions matching TRBD2. Trimming cost V 5 bases and J 8 bases; bases outside gene matches: 11. The CDR3 is 15 residues long. Germline-derived CDR1 and CDR2 are SGHAT and FQNNGV. The CDR3 region has the DNA TGTGCCAGCAGCCGGCAAAGCGGGGGGGCCTTAACCCAGTACTTC. Its protein is CASSRQSGGALTQYF.

This rearrangement joins TRBV7-2 to TRBJ2-4, with 9 bases fitting TRBD1. This CDR3 is built from 18 residues. Germline lookup yields CDR1 SGHTA and CDR2 FQGNSA. V gave up 5 bases and J gave up 2 bases; unmatched junction bases: 13. CDR3 amino acids: CASSLRTGAGVTKNIQYF. The CDR3 bases are TGTGCCAGCAGCCTTAGGACAGGGGCGGGGGTTACCAAAAACATTCAGTACTTC. The full variable domain, with the rest looked up from reference TRBV7-2 and TRBJ2-4, is GAGVSQSPSNKVTEKGKDVELRCDPISGHTALYWYRQSLGQGLEFLIYFQGNSAPDKSGLPSDRFSAERTGGSVSTLTIQRTQQEDSAVYLCASSLRTGAGVTKNIQYFGAGTRLSVL.